These 22 T cell receptor beta chains were sequenced from one sample in a study of blood T cells in healthy people across ages (dated by TCRdb to the mid-2010s). The library was made by 5' RACE. TCRdb shows the sequencer as Illumina HiSeq 2500. A second about 7 to 12 cycle PCR used a sample-barcoded 5' primer and a J-beta primer mix. TCRdb passed the public sequencing reads through fastp at Q25 and MiXCR, retaining productive beta sequences. All rows with the same CDR3 protein become a single entry with the most common DNA and genes. The sample table contains 700,000 to 900,000 distinct CDR3 sequences; only one count was recorded for roughly 24% of them. Clones ranked in the top ten supply around 3% of the sample. This same sample was also part of a study on T cells of mothers and their children.

The specimen sequenced was blood. The receptors were sampled from a boy younger than 18 in good health.

The rearrangement links TRBV3-1 to TRBJ2-4; 9 bases align to TRBD2. Trimming took 6 bases from V and 11 from J; bases not matched to a gene: 8. The CDR3 length is 13 residues. Germline CDR1 and CDR2: LGHDT and YNNKEL (reference sequence). CDR3 DNA: TGTGCCAGCAGGGAAGCGGGGGGAGAGGTTCAGTACTTC. This gives the protein CASREAGGEVQYF.

The gene calls are TRBV20-1 and TRBJ1-2, with D possibly matching TRBD1 (5 bases). This CDR3 has 14 residues. Germline V CDR1 and CDR2: DFQATT, SNEGSKA (reference sequence). V was shortened by 2 bases and J by 7 bases, with 17 bases between the two germline ends. CDR3 bases: TGCAGTGCTAGACCCGGGACCCAGACGAGTGGCTACACCTTC. Its translation: CSARPGTQTSGYTF.

The genes are TRBV5-5 and TRBJ2-1; D may be TRBD2 (6 bases). Germline loops: CDR1 SGHKS, CDR2 YYEKEE (reference sequence). Between the trimmed V and J ends, which lost 4 bases and 1 base, there was a span of 15 bases. The CDR3 totals 16 residues. This CDR3 is CASSGLLSGSYNEQFF. The DNA for the CDR3 is TGTGCCAGCAGCGGGCTACTCAGCGGGTCCTACAATGAGCAGTTCTTC.

This clonotype has only one observation. V is TRBV5-1 and J is TRBJ1-1, with no clear D. V was pared by 6 bases and J by 1 base, with 10 bases between. CDR1 and CDR2 from the germline V gene are SGHRS and YFSETQ. This CDR3 has 13 amino acids. CDR3 sequence reads: CASKSKTNTEAFF. The CDR3 DNA reads TGCGCCAGCAAATCTAAAACGAACACTGAAGCTTTCTTT.

The V gene is TRBV25-1, the J gene TRBJ2-3; TRBD2 matches at 7 bases. The CDR3 is 15 residues long. The V segment lost 4 bases and the J segment 1 base; nucleotides outside the gene matches: 5. CDR1 is MGHDK, CDR2 SYGVNS, per germline. CDR3 in DNA: TGTGCCAGCAGTGTAAAGGGAGGGGGCACAGATACGCAGTATTTT. It codes for CASSVKGGGTDTQYF.

This chain joins TRBV5-1 and TRBJ2-3; TRBD2 matches 7 bases. This CDR3 contains 14 residues. Germline V lookup: CDR1 SGHRS, CDR2 YFSETQ. J lost 1 base, V lost 4 bases, and 3 bases had no gene match. CDR3 region: CASSPTSGTDTQYF. CDR3 in DNA: TGCGCCAGCAGCCCCACTAGCGGCACAGATACGCAGTATTTT.

The chain recombines TRBV7-9 with TRBJ2-5; D possibly corresponds to TRBD2 (5 bases). The tail of the sequence fits TRBJ2-1 better, so the J call may be wrong. Germline CDR1 reads SEHNR; CDR2 reads FQNEAQ (reference sequence). This CDR3 is 11 amino acids long. The chain's CDR3 is CASRQRDEQFF. DNA for the CDR3: TGTGCCAGCAGGCAGAGGGATGAGCAGTTCTTC.

The chain links TRBV7-2 to TRBJ2-5, with D hard to call. This CDR3 region has 16 residues. CDR1 and CDR2 (germline): SGHTA, FQGNSA. Trimming took 2 bases from V and 0 from J, leaving 13 bases between them. The CDR3 loop is CASSLLPSLYQETQYF. The CDR3 DNA reads TGTGCCAGCAGCTTACTACCTAGTCTGTACCAAGAGACCCAGTACTTC.

The CDR3 DNA reads as TGTGCCTGGAGTGTAGGGCTAGCGGGGGAGTACGAGCAGTACTTC. Residues: CAWSVGLAGEYEQYF. The rearrangement joins TRBV30 to TRBJ2-7; 10 nucleotides line up with TRBD2. The V gene end was trimmed by 0 bases and the J gene end by 4 bases; junction bases not matched to a gene: 6. Germline CDR1 is GTSNPN and CDR2 is SVGIG (reference sequence). This CDR3 spans 15 amino acids.

CDR3 in amino acids: CASSYRPWVQNSYNEQFF. DNA for the CDR3: TGTGCCAGCAGTTACCGGCCCTGGGTCCAGAACTCCTACAATGAGCAGTTCTTC. The J gene is TRBJ2-1, the V gene TRBV6-5; D gene unclear. The CDR3 consists of 18 residues. Trimming took 2 bases from V and 0 from J, leaving 17 bases between them. CDR1 MNHEY and CDR2 SVGAGI come from the germline V gene.

CDR3 residues: CASSLAGAGMYGYTF. CDR3 nucleotides: TGTGCCAGCAGTTTAGCAGGGGCAGGGATGTATGGCTACACCTTC. The chain employs TRBV12-3 or TRBV12-4 and TRBJ1-2; perhaps TRBD1 as D (5 bases). There are 15 residues in the CDR3. Trimming pared 0 bases from V and 5 bases from J, leaving 13 bases between.

The rearrangement joins TRBV5-1 to TRBJ2-3; D remains ambiguous. Trimming shortened V by 4 bases and J by 5 bases, and 8 bases separated the two germline ends. Germline CDR1 and CDR2: SGHRS and YFSETQ. This CDR3 has 12 residues. This CDR3 reads CASSGHLDTQYF. CDR3 nucleotide sequence: TGCGCCAGCAGCGGCCACCTAGATACGCAGTATTTT.

As DNA, the CDR3 is TGTGCCAGCAGCTCCGAACAGGGTATTGCAATCTACGAGCAGTACTTC. Amino acids: CASSSEQGIAIYEQYF. This chain links TRBV7-8 with TRBJ2-5; tentative D call: TRBD1 (6 bases). The end of the DNA is better explained by TRBJ2-7, so the J call may be wrong. The CDR3 runs to 16 residues. Germline CDR1 SGHVS, CDR2 FQNEAQ.

This clonotype was counted only a few times. CDR3 coding DNA: TGTGCCAGCAGCCTGACCGGTGGGGAGTACCAAGAGACCCAGTACTTC. It translates to CASSLTGGEYQETQYF. The chain carries TRBV28 and TRBJ2-5; D is possibly TRBD2 (5 bases). The CDR3 length is 16 residues. Germline loops: CDR1 MDHEN, CDR2 SYDVKM. V was shortened by 6 bases and J by 0 bases, with 17 bases between the two germline ends.

V is TRBV6-2 or TRBV6-3 and J is TRBJ2-3; 8 bases line up with TRBD2. The CDR3 has 13 amino acids. Germline V gene data show CDR1 as MNHEY and CDR2 as SVGEGT. Trimming removed 10 bases from V and 4 bases from J; junction bases left unmatched: 7. The CDR3 region has the DNA TGTGCCACGCGAATGACTAGCGCAGATACGCAGTATTTT. Translating gives CATRMTSADTQYF.

The rearrangement links TRBV7-6 to TRBJ2-2; no definite D call. The CDR3 has 16 residues. CDR1 is SGHVS and CDR2 is FNYEAQ in the germline V gene. The ends were cut back, 2 bases at V and 2 bases at J, with 12 bases in the middle. CDR3 protein: CASSLNSVGNTGELFF. Written as DNA, the CDR3 is TGTGCCAGCAGCTTAAATTCAGTCGGTAACACCGGGGAGCTGTTTTTT.

The chain combines TRBV5-1 with TRBJ2-1, with D uncertain. This CDR3 contains 14 residues. V shed 0 bases and J shed 6 bases, with 10 bases lying between them. The V gene's germline CDR1 is SGHRS and CDR2 YFSETQ. In DNA, the CDR3 is TGCGCCAGCAGCTTGGCCCACCCTACCAATGAGCAGTTCTTC. Residues: CASSLAHPTNEQFF.

This clonotype was seen a handful of times. The chain carries TRBV29-1 and TRBJ1-6, with D perhaps TRBD1 (5 bases). V was trimmed by 4 bases and J by 9 bases, leaving 13 bases between them. The CDR3 has 13 amino acids. Germline V gives CDR1 SQVTM, CDR2 ANQGSEA. CDR3 region: CSVGKDTFSPLHF. Here the CDR3 DNA reads TGCAGCGTTGGCAAGGACACCTTTTCACCCCTCCACTTT. Full variable domain (remainder filled in from reference TRBV29-1 and TRBJ1-6): SAVISQKPSRDICQRGTSLTIQCQVDSQVTMMFWYRQQPGQSLTLIATANQGSEATYESGFVIDKFPISRPNLTFSTLTVSNMSPEDSSIYLCSVGKDTFSPLHFGNGTRLTVT.

The chain is built from TRBV6-6 and TRBJ2-7; weak D call: TRBD1 (5 bases). The CDR3 runs 14 residues. Trimming took 7 bases from V and 5 from J, leaving 18 bases between them. The V gene's germline CDR1 is MNHNY and CDR2 SVGAGI (reference sequence). The CDR3 DNA follows: TGTGCCAGCACATTAAATCAGGGTAGCCACGAGCAGTACTTC. This gives the protein CASTLNQGSHEQYF.

This clonotype showed up just a few times. The chain joins TRBV7-6 to TRBJ2-1; D may be TRBD1 or TRBD2 (5 bases each). V dropped 1 base and J dropped 9 bases, with 16 bases sitting between them. The CDR3 covers 15 residues. CDR1 and CDR2 (germline): SGHVS, FNYEAQ. Written as DNA, the CDR3 is TGTGCCAGCAGCTTAGTCACTGGGGGTTTAGGTGAGCAGTTCTTC. This encodes CASSLVTGGLGEQFF. The full variable domain, with the rest looked up from reference TRBV7-6 and TRBJ2-1, is GAGVSQSPRYKVTKRGQDVALRCDPISGHVSLYWYRQALGQGPEFLTYFNYEAQQDKSGLPNDRFSAERPEGSISTLTIQRTEQRDSAMYRCASSLVTGGLGEQFFGPGTRLTVL.

The DNA of the CDR3 is TGTGCCAGCACCGAGGCTTCTGGAGGAAACACCATATATTTT. Protein product: CASTEASGGNTIYF. The rearrangement joins TRBV3-1 to TRBJ1-3, with D unclear. V lost 7 bases and J 4 bases, leaving 14 bases between the germline ends. This CDR3 region has 14 residues. Germline CDR1 is LGHDT and CDR2 is YNNKEL (reference sequence).

This sequence joins TRBV3-1 and TRBJ1-2; tentative D call: TRBD1 (6 bases). The CDR3 contains 16 residues. Germline CDR1 reads LGHDT; CDR2 reads YNNKEL (reference sequence). Trimming removed 4 bases from V and 4 bases from J, with 19 bases in between. DNA of the CDR3: TGTGCCAGCAGCCGTCTTTCAGGGGCGAAAATCTATGGCTACACCTTC. Amino acids: CASSRLSGAKIYGYTF.